The sequence of this TCR beta chain was determined in a study of blood T cell repertoires in COVID-19. TCRdb's copy holds only in-frame clones and misses some; the assay was immunoSEQ multiplex PCR. Of approximately 170,000 clones listed, 86% are singletons. The CDR3 is made up of 12 amino acids. Trimming removed 4 bases at V and 6 bases at J, with 10 bases between. Looked up from germline, CDR1 is KGHSH and CDR2 is LQKENI. This chain joins TRBV18 and TRBJ2-7, with D possibly TRBD2 on 5 matching bases. The sequence was obtained from a man between 65 and 79 years old with acute or convalescent COVID-19. Input material: peripheral blood. Written as DNA, the CDR3 is TGTGCCAGCTCACTCAGGAGGAGCGAGCAGTACTTC. Residues: CASSLRRSEQYF.